The present T cell receptor beta chain was sequenced within a study of blood T cells in healthy people across ages. A second roughly 6 to 11 cycle PCR used barcoded and J-beta primers. TCRdb recomputed calls from the 5' RACE reads with MiXCR, one row per CDR3 protein. The sample has approximately 1.5 million distinct CDR3 sequences; 30% to 40% are singletons. Study-wide results and caveats: As age increased, TCR beta diversity per million T cells fell in a roughly linear fashion.

V lost 3 bases to trimming and J lost 5 bases; unmatched junction nucleotides: 11. This CDR3 has 16 amino acids. Germline CDR1 SGHTA, CDR2 FQGNSA. Concerning this clonotype itself: Its antigen is not known.

This clonotype was obtained from a woman aged 25 to 45 in good health. V gene TRBV7-2 combines with J gene TRBJ2-7, with 9 bases that match TRBD1. The specimen was blood. DNA for the CDR3: TGTGCCAGCAGCTTGTCAGGGACAGGGTGGGGCAACGAGCAGTACTTC. Its translation: CASSLSGTGWGNEQYF. The variable domain in full, with the rest retrieved from reference TRBV7-2 and TRBJ2-7, is GAGVSQSPSNKVTEKGKDVELRCDPISGHTALYWYRQSLGQGLEFLIYFQGNSAPDKSGLPSDRFSAERTGGSVSTLTIQRTQQEDSAVYLCASSLSGTGWGNEQYFGPGTRLTVT.